Shown below are 21 T cell receptor beta chains from a single sample sequenced in a study of shared clonotypes between healthy human individuals. Sequencing used immunoSEQ multiplex PCR; TCRdb keeps in-frame clones, though not all of them. The sample yields 2 million or so clones, 90% to 95% seen once. Sequences were obtained from naive CD4+ T cells sorted from blood. As to subset: CD45RA+ positively selected. These receptors all stem from a man aged 18 to 35 in good health.

V gene TRBV18 combines with J gene TRBJ1-4, with D uncertain. V lost 3 bases to trimming and J lost 5 bases, with 7 bases between them. The CDR3 sequence is 13 residues long. Germline CDR1 KGHSH, CDR2 LQKENI. The CDR3 DNA is TGTGCCAGCTCACCGTACAACAATGAAAAACTGTTTTTT. Translated: CASSPYNNEKLFF.

V is TRBV2 and J is TRBJ2-2; D is uncertain. CDR1 SNHLY and CDR2 FYNNEI come from the germline V gene. The length of the CDR3 is 16 residues. V was pared by 2 bases and J by 0 bases, with 10 bases between. The CDR3 coding sequence is TGTGCCAGCAGTGAAATTGGCCAGGCGAACACCGGGGAGCTGTTTTTT. Protein: CASSEIGQANTGELFF.

The chain links TRBV9 to TRBJ2-3, with TRBD1 matching over 10 bases. CDR1 and CDR2 (germline): SGDLS, YYNGEE. The CDR3 has 17 amino acids. V lost 3 bases and J lost 4; bases outside the gene matches: 11. For the CDR3, the DNA is TGTGCCAGCAGCGCCCGTAGGGGGACAGGGGTCGCAGATACGCAGTATTTT. The encoded protein is CASSARRGTGVADTQYF.

Notes on this clone: The same CDR3 arises from other DNA sequences in this sample as well. The chain has TRBV7-2 and TRBJ1-1; no reliable D call. Germline loops: CDR1 SGHTA, CDR2 FQGNSA. This CDR3 contains 14 residues. Trimming left V 3 bases short and J 1 base short, with 9 bases between. This CDR3 reads CASSFGGPNTEAFF. CDR3 sequence (DNA): TGTGCCAGCAGCTTCGGAGGGCCGAACACTGAAGCTTTCTTT.

A word on this clone: Germline and junction disagree at one end, which may indicate a read error. J is TRBJ2-3 and V is TRBV28; 8 bases line up with TRBD1. In germline, CDR1 is MDHEN, CDR2 SYDVKM. CDR3 length equals 16 residues. The CDR3 DNA reads TGTGCCAGCAGTTTATCGACCGGGACAGGCCTTCGATTAGAATTTTTT. This encodes CASSLSTGTGLRLEFF.

This rearrangement joins TRBV18 to TRBJ1-5; weak D call: TRBD1 (6 bases). Trimming took off 6 bases at V and 9 bases at J, with 18 bases between the two ends. The length of the CDR3 is 14 residues. From germline, CDR1 is KGHSH and CDR2 LQKENI. CDR3 sequence reads: CASSAGSGEGPQHF. CDR3 nucleotide sequence: TGTGCCAGCTCCGCAGGTTCAGGGGAGGGGCCCCAGCATTTT.

The genes are TRBV10-3 and TRBJ1-1; D is unclear. Germline V gene sequence: CDR1 ENHRY, CDR2 SYGVKD. This CDR3 spans 13 amino acids. The V and J ends lost 6 bases and 4 bases respectively, with 12 bases between them. DNA of the CDR3: TGTGCCATCAGCGGGGTTGGGGTCACTGAAGCTTTCTTT. It yields the protein CAISGVGVTEAFF.

The J gene is TRBJ2-1, the V gene TRBV6-5, with D perhaps matching TRBD1 or TRBD2 (5 bases each). The CDR3 extends over 15 amino acids. The V end was cut by 4 bases, the J end by 0 bases, with 10 bases between. Germline V gene lookup returns CDR1 MNHEY and CDR2 SVGAGI. The CDR3 DNA follows: TGTGCCAGCAGTTGGGGGACGAGCTCCTACAATGAGCAGTTCTTC. Amino acids: CASSWGTSSYNEQFF.

CDR3 coding DNA: TGCGCCAGCAGCCCTGGACAGGGGGTTTATGGCTACACCTTC. Translating it yields CASSPGQGVYGYTF. The chain recombines TRBV5-1 with TRBJ1-2; 10 bases line up with TRBD1. The CDR3 extends over 14 amino acids. Germline lookup yields CDR1 SGHRS and CDR2 YFSETQ. J gave up 5 bases and V 4 bases, and 5 bases lay outside the gene matches.

With regard to this clone: Other nucleotide sequences in the sample specify the same CDR3. CDR3 sequence (DNA): TGCGCCAGCAGCTCGACTAGCGGGAGTAGCGAGCAGTACTTC. Encoded protein: CASSSTSGSSEQYF. The V call is TRBV5-1, the J call TRBJ2-7; 12 nucleotides match TRBD2. The CDR3 loop spans 14 amino acids. Trimming took 3 bases from V and 6 from J; bases not matched to a gene: 4. CDR1 and CDR2 (germline): SGHRS, YFSETQ. The whole variable domain, remainder taken from reference TRBV5-1 and TRBJ2-7, is KAGVTQTPRYLIKTRGQQVTLSCSPISGHRSVSWYQQTPGQGLQFLFEYFSETQRNKGNFPGRFSGRQFSNSRSEMNVSTLELGDSALYLCASSSTSGSSEQYFGPGTRLTVT.

The chain joins TRBV5-1 to TRBJ1-1; maybe TRBD1 (5 bases). The CDR3 is 14 amino acids. The germline V gene has CDR1 SGHRS and CDR2 YFSETQ. Trimming shortened V by 4 bases and J by 0 bases, and 10 bases separated the two germline ends. The CDR3 here is CASSIDSVNTEAFF. The CDR3 nucleotides are TGCGCCAGCAGCATAGACAGTGTGAACACTGAAGCTTTCTTT. The variable domain in full, completed from reference TRBV5-1 and TRBJ1-1, reads KAGVTQTPRYLIKTRGQQVTLSCSPISGHRSVSWYQQTPGQGLQFLFEYFSETQRNKGNFPGRFSGRQFSNSRSEMNVSTLELGDSALYLCASSIDSVNTEAFFGQGTRLTVV.

The rearrangement uses TRBV5-4 and TRBJ1-1; D gene uncertain. V lost 0 bases and J lost 6, with 9 bases in between. CDR1 is SGHNT, CDR2 YYREEE, per germline (reference sequence). This CDR3 contains 13 residues. The CDR3 loop is CASSLVGAAEAFF. The DNA for the CDR3 is TGTGCCAGCAGCTTGGTGGGAGCGGCTGAAGCTTTCTTT.

CDR3 sequence (DNA): TGTGCCAGCAGCTCTCAAAGGGGGAGCGAGCAGTACTTC. Translated, it gives CASSSQRGSEQYF. The rearrangement uses TRBV6-4 and TRBJ2-7; maybe TRBD1 (6 bases). Germline V gives CDR1 MRHNA, CDR2 SNTAGT. V lost 6 bases to trimming and J lost 6 bases, with 15 bases between them. The CDR3 consists of 13 residues.

The rearrangement joins TRBV7-3 to TRBJ2-3; D perhaps matches TRBD2 (5 bases). This CDR3 is built from 15 residues. V was pared by 5 bases and J by 0 bases, with 12 bases between. CDR1 is SGHTA, CDR2 FQGTGA, per germline. The CDR3 spells CASSPGFSSTDTQYF. In DNA, the CDR3 is TGTGCCAGCAGCCCGGGGTTCTCTAGCACAGATACGCAGTATTTT.

The chain employs TRBV15 and TRBJ1-2, with D maybe TRBD1 (5 bases). Per the germline V gene, CDR1 is LNHNV and CDR2 is YYDKDF (reference sequence). The CDR3 covers 15 residues. The V and J ends lost 3 bases and 7 bases respectively, with 18 bases between them. The CDR3 coding sequence is TGTGCCACCAGCAGGACTCAAGGGGTTTTTCTTGGCTACACCTTC. This gives the protein CATSRTQGVFLGYTF.

J is TRBJ2-7 and V is TRBV6-5, with no clear D. Between the trimmed V and J ends, which lost 4 bases and 0 bases, there was a span of 7 bases. The CDR3 loop spans 13 amino acids. Germline V gene sequence: CDR1 MNHEY, CDR2 SVGAGI. The CDR3 DNA follows: TGTGCCAGCAGTTCGTACAGCTCCTACGAGCAGTACTTC. Amino acids: CASSSYSSYEQYF.

The J gene is TRBJ2-3, the V gene TRBV30; tentatively, D is TRBD1 (5 bases). V gave up 5 bases and J gave up 2 bases, with 23 bases separating them. Germline V lookup: CDR1 GTSNPN, CDR2 SVGIG (reference sequence). CDR3 length equals 17 residues. The CDR3 loop is CAWPDFKDRTDTDTQYF. In nucleotides, the CDR3 is TGTGCCTGGCCAGACTTCAAAGACAGAACCGACACAGATACGCAGTATTTT.

The chain is built from TRBV25-1 and TRBJ2-1; TRBD1 matches at 8 bases. V lost 7 bases and J lost 4; bases outside the gene matches: 9. The CDR3 has 15 residues. The germline V gene encodes CDR1 MGHDK and CDR2 SYGVNS. Here the CDR3 reads CASTYGQGLYNEQFF. The CDR3 DNA is TGTGCCAGCACTTATGGACAGGGTCTATACAATGAGCAGTTCTTC.

About this clone itself: The sample contains more than one DNA sequence encoding this CDR3. The CDR3 bases are TGTGCCAGCAGCAGGACAGGGCAGGAGACCCAGTACTTC. This gives the protein CASSRTGQETQYF. This sequence joins TRBV5-6 and TRBJ2-5; 8 bases are a match to TRBD1. This CDR3 is built from 13 residues. Losses at the gene ends were 4 bases for V and 5 bases for J; bases not matched to a gene: 4. CDR1 SGHDT and CDR2 YYEEEE come from the germline V gene.

The chain carries TRBV12-5 and TRBJ2-2, with D tentatively TRBD2 (6 bases). CDR1 LGHNT and CDR2 FRNRAP come from the germline V gene. Trimming removed 1 base from V and 6 bases from J, with 12 bases in between. The CDR3 contains 15 residues. Here the CDR3 reads CASGLGIREAGELFF. DNA for the CDR3: TGTGCTAGTGGTTTGGGGATTAGGGAGGCCGGGGAGCTGTTTTTT.

The chain links TRBV7-2 to TRBJ2-3, with 10 bases aligning to TRBD1. The CDR3 totals 14 residues. V trimming: 6 bases; J trimming: 5 bases; junction bases outside the gene matches: 5. The V gene's germline CDR1 is SGHTA and CDR2 FQGNSA. CDR3 DNA sequence: TGTGCCAGCAGAAGACAGGGGGCAGGAGATACGCAGTATTTT. Translating gives CASRRQGAGDTQYF. Combining the CDR3 with reference TRBV7-2 and TRBJ2-3 gives the whole variable domain GAGVSQSPSNKVTEKGKDVELRCDPISGHTALYWYRQSLGQGLEFLIYFQGNSAPDKSGLPSDRFSAERTGGSVSTLTIQRTQQEDSAVYLCASRRQGAGDTQYFGPGTRLTVL.